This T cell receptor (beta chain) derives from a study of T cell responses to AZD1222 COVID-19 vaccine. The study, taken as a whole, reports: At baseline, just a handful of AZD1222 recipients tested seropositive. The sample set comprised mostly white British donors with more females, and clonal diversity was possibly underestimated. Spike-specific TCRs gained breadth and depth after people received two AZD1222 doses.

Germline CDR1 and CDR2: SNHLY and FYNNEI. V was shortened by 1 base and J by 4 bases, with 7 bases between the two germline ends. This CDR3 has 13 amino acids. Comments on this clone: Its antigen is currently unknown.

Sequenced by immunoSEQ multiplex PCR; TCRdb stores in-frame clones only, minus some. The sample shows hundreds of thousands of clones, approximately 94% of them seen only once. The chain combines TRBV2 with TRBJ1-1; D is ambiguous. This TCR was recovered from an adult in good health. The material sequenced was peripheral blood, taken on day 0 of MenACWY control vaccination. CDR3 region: CASSEVEATEAFF. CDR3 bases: TGTGCCAGCAGTGAAGTGGAGGCCACTGAAGCTTTCTTT.